These 5 T cell receptor beta chains were all obtained from the same sample, sequenced in a study of blood T cell repertoires in COVID-19. The assay was immunoSEQ multiplex PCR, and TCRdb's table has in-frame clones only and misses some. The sample yields about 150,000 clones, 75% to 90% seen once. Sequencing used peripheral blood. Receptor source: a woman aged 40 to 50 with acute or convalescent COVID-19.

V is TRBV19 and J is TRBJ1-5; D possibly corresponds to TRBD1 (6 bases). This CDR3 region has 16 residues. The ends were cut back, 6 bases at V and 5 bases at J, with 20 bases in the middle. Looked up from germline, CDR1 is LNHDA and CDR2 is SQIVND (reference sequence). The CDR3 bases are TGTGCCAGTAGACCCCAAACCAGGGGAAATTATCAGCCCCAGCATTTT. It translates to CASRPQTRGNYQPQHF.

This sequence joins TRBV20-1 and TRBJ2-7, with D tentatively TRBD1 (5 bases). Trimming cost V 5 bases and J 10 bases, with 15 bases left between them. Germline V gene data show CDR1 as DFQATT and CDR2 as SNEGSKA (reference sequence). This CDR3 is 11 amino acids long. CDR3 sequence: CSAYTGYLQYF. CDR3 in DNA: TGCAGTGCTTACACAGGATACTTACAGTACTTC.

This rearrangement joins TRBV6-5 to TRBJ1-2; 9 bases are a match to TRBD1. The CDR3 has 14 residues. The ends lost 6 bases at V and 4 bases at J; junction bases unmatched: 6. Germline V gene sequence: CDR1 MNHEY, CDR2 SVGAGI. The DNA for the CDR3 is TGTGCCAGCAGGACGGGACAGGGCCGCTATGGCTACACCTTC. This sequence encodes CASRTGQGRYGYTF.

The chain joins TRBV29-1 to TRBJ2-7; TRBD2 matches at 14 bases. CDR1 is SQVTM and CDR2 is ANQGSEA in the germline V gene. The CDR3 runs 14 residues. V trimming: 6 bases; J trimming: 5 bases; junction bases outside the gene matches: 6. The CDR3 DNA reads TGCAGCGTAAAACCGGGACTAGCGGGAGACGAGCAGTACTTC. It codes for CSVKPGLAGDEQYF.

The chain recombines TRBV29-1 with TRBJ2-7, with D perhaps matching TRBD1 (5 bases). The CDR3 sequence is 12 residues long. The germline V gene has CDR1 SQVTM and CDR2 ANQGSEA. V lost 6 bases and J lost 6, with 15 bases in between. The CDR3 DNA is TGCAGCGTCAACCAGGGCATAGCCGAGCAGTACTTC. This codes for CSVNQGIAEQYF.